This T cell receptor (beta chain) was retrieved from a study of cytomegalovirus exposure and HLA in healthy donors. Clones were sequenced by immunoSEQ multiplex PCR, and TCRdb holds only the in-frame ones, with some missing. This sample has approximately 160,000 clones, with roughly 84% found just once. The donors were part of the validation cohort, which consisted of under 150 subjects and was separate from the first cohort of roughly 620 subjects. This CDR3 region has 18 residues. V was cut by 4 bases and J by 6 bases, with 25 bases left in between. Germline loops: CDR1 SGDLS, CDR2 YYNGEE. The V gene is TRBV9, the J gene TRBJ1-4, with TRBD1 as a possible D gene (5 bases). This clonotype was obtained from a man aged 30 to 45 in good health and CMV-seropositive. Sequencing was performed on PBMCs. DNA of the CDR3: TGTGCCAGCAGCCCCCAGGGAAATTTTTGGCAACTGGATGAAAAACTGTTTTTT. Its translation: CASSPQGNFWQLDEKLFF.